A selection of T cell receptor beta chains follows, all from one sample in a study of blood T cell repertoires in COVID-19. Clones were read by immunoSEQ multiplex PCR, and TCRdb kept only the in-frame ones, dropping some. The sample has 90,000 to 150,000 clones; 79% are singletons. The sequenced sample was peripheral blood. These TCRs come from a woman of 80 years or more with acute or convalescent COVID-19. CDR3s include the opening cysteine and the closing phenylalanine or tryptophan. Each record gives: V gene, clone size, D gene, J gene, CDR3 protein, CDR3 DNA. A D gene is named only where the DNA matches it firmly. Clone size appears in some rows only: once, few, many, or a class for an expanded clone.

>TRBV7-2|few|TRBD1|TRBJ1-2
CASSSMGQGRGYTF
TGTGCCAGCAGCTCCATGGGACAGGGCAGGGGCTACACCTTC
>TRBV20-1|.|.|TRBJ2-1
CSASSTDEQFF
TGCAGTGCTAGTTCCACGGATGAGCAGTTCTTC
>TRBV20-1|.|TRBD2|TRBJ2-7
CSASPGLAINEQYF
TGCAGTGCTAGTCCGGGACTAGCGATAAACGAGCAGTACTTC
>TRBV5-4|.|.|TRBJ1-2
CASSSKTNYGYTF
TGTGCCAGCAGCTCGAAGACAAACTATGGCTACACCTTC
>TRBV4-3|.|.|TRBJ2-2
CASSPRNTLSNTGELFF
TGCGCCAGCAGCCCACGAAATACTTTATCTAACACCGGGGAGCTGTTTTTT
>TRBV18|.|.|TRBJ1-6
CASSPRTEFLNSPLHF
TGTGCCAGCTCACCCCGGACAGAATTCCTTAATTCACCCCTCCACTTT
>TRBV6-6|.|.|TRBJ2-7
CASRRDISEEQYF
TGTGCCAGCAGAAGGGACATCTCTGAAGAGCAGTACTTC
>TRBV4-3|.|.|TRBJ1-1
CASSQDWAGAETEAFF
TGCGCCAGCAGCCAAGATTGGGCGGGGGCTGAGACTGAAGCTTTCTTT
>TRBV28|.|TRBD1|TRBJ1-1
CASKLPGRGVPEAFF
TGTGCCAGCAAACTGCCCGGCAGGGGGGTGCCTGAAGCTTTCTTT
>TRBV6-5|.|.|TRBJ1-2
CASSYGQVYGYTF
TGTGCCAGCAGTTACGGTCAGGTTTATGGCTACACCTTC
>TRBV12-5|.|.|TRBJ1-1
CASGLRGTEAFF
TGTGCTAGTGGTTTGCGGGGTACTGAAGCTTTCTTT
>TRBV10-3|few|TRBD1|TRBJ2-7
CAISDLGDRGWYEQYF
TGTGCCATCAGTGACCTCGGCGACAGGGGGTGGTACGAGCAGTACTTC
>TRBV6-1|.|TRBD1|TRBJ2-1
CASSEITGGILGQFF
TGTGCCAGCAGTGAAATAACAGGGGGGATCCTAGGGCAGTTCTTC
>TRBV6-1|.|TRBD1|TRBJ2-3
CASSEMGQGMVDTQYF
TGTGCCAGCAGTGAGATGGGACAGGGAATGGTAGATACGCAGTATTTT
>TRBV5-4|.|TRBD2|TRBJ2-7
CASSNPTSGREQYF
TGTGCCAGCAGCAACCCGACTAGCGGGAGGGAGCAGTACTTC
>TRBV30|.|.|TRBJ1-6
CAWRLWTRNNSPLHF
TGTGCCTGGAGGCTCTGGACTAGAAATAATTCACCCCTCCACTTT
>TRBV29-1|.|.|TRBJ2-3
CSVGLRGTDTQYF
TGCAGCGTTGGGTTGCGGGGTACAGATACGCAGTATTTT
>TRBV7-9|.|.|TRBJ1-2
CASSPTGMGGYTF
TGTGCCAGCAGCCCAACAGGGATGGGTGGCTACACCTTC
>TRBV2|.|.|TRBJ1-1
CASRTNTGQYGTEAFF
TGTGCCAGCCGGACAAACACAGGCCAGTACGGCACTGAAGCTTTCTTT
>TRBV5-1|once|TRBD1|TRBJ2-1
CASSSRQGGDREQFF
TGCGCCAGCAGCTCCCGACAGGGTGGAGATCGTGAGCAGTTCTTC
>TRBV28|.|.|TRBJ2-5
CASIGGTQETQYF
TGTGCCAGCATTGGCGGGACCCAAGAGACCCAGTACTTC
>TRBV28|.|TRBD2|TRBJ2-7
CASMILAGGQGVYEQYF
TGTGCCAGCATGATACTAGCGGGAGGGCAAGGAGTGTACGAGCAGTACTTC
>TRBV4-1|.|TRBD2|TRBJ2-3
CASSQGLAGSGTDTQYF
TGCGCCAGCAGCCAGGGACTAGCGGGGAGCGGAACAGATACGCAGTATTTT
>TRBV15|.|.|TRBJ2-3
CATSRRSTGTQYF
TGTGCCACCAGCAGACGGTCAACCGGTACGCAGTATTTT
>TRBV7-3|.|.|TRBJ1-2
CASSLTGAEKRGYTF
TGTGCCAGCAGCTTGACAGGCGCCGAAAAAAGGGGCTACACCTTC
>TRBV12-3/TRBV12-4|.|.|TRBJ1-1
CASSLARQLEAFF
TGTGCCAGCAGTTTAGCGCGACAGCTTGAAGCTTTCTTT
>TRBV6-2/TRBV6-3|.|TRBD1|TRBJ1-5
CASSYERTGISYSNQPQHF
TGTGCCAGCAGTTACGAAAGGACAGGGATCTCTTATAGCAATCAGCCCCAGCATTTT
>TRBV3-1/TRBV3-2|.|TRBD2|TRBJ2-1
CASSQDSIAGVLFF
TGTGCCAGCAGCCAAGATTCGATAGCGGGAGTCCTGTTCTTC
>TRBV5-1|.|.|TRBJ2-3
CASSLSQGWMGRTDTQYF
TGCGCCAGCAGCTTGTCGCAGGGCTGGATGGGTCGCACAGATACGCAGTATTTT
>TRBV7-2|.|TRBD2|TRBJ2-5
CASSLGLAGSQETQYF
TGTGCCAGCAGCCTGGGACTAGCGGGGTCTCAAGAGACCCAGTACTTC
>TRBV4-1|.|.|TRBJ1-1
CASSLTTENTEAFF
TGCGCCAGCAGCCTCACGACAGAGAACACTGAAGCTTTCTTT
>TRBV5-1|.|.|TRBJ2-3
CASSLEGYGTDTQYF
TGCGCCAGCAGCTTGGAGGGGTATGGTACAGATACGCAGTATTTT
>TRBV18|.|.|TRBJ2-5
CASSPPTEPSGTQYF
TGTGCCAGCTCACCACCGACAGAGCCCTCAGGGACCCAGTACTTC
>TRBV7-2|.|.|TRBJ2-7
CASSLFPRGQQYF
TGTGCCAGCAGCTTATTTCCCAGGGGACAGCAGTACTTC
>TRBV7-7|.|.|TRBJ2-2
CASSLRSGGTTGELFF
TGTGCTAGCAGCCTTCGATCGGGCGGGACGACCGGGGAGCTGTTTTTT
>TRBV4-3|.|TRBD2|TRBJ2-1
CASSPSGGRDNEQFF
TGCGCCAGCAGCCCCAGCGGGGGGAGGGACAATGAGCAGTTCTTC
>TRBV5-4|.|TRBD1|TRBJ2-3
CASSQTTGGGADTQYF
TGTGCCAGCAGCCAAACAACAGGGGGCGGGGCAGATACGCAGTATTTT
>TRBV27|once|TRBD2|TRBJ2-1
CASSLALAGANEQFF
TGTGCCAGCAGTTTAGCACTAGCGGGCGCCAATGAGCAGTTCTTC
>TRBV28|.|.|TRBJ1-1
CATGGGRHATEAFF
TGTGCAACCGGCGGGGGGAGGCACGCCACTGAAGCTTTCTTT
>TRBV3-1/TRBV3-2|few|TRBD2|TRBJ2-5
CASSRGTNQETQYF
TGTGCCAGCAGCCGAGGGACTAACCAAGAGACCCAGTACTTC
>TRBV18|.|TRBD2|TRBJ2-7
CASSPPTSGGYEQYF
TGTGCCAGCTCACCACCAACTAGCGGGGGATACGAGCAGTACTTC
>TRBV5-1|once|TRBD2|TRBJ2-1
CASGTSGGAFDEQFF
TGCGCCAGCGGGACTAGCGGGGGGGCCTTCGATGAGCAGTTCTTC
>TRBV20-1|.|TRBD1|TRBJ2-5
CSASDREETQYF
TGCAGTGCTAGTGACAGGGAAGAGACCCAGTACTTC
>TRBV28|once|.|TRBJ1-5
CASRAGGDQPQHF
TGTGCCAGCAGGGCGGGGGGGGATCAGCCCCAGCATTTT
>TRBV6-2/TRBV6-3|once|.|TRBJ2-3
CASSPGGTDTQYF
TGTGCCAGCAGTCCAGGGGGCACAGATACGCAGTATTTT
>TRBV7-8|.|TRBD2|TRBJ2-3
CASSRGLAGGTTDTQYF
TGTGCCAGCAGTCGGGGACTAGCGGGAGGCACCACAGATACGCAGTATTTT
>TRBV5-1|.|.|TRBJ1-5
CASSASPVSNQPQHF
TGCGCCAGCAGCGCCTCTCCGGTTAGCAATCAGCCCCAGCATTTT
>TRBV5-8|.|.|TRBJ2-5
CASSLMTRLETQYF
TGTGCCAGCAGCTTAATGACTAGACTCGAGACCCAGTACTTC
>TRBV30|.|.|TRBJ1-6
CAWSAGLVGSYNSPLHF
TGTGCCTGGAGTGCGGGTCTGGTGGGCTCCTATAATTCACCCCTCCACTTT
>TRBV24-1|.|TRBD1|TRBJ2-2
CATSDPRQGATGELFF
TGTGCCACCAGTGATCCAAGACAGGGGGCCACCGGGGAGCTGTTTTTT
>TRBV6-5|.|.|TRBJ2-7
CASSYGIARGYEQYF
TGTGCCAGCAGTTACGGGATCGCTAGGGGCTACGAGCAGTACTTC
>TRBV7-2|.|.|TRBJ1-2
CASSKTTAYGYTF
TGTGCCAGCAGCAAGACTACTGCCTATGGCTACACCTTC
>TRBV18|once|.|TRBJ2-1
CASYRTNYNEQFF
TGTGCCAGCTATCGGACAAACTACAATGAGCAGTTCTTC
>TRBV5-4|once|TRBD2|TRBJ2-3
CASRVAGGPNTQYF
TGTGCCAGCAGGGTAGCGGGGGGGCCCAATACGCAGTATTTT
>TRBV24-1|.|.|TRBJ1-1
CATSDPKRDSDMNTEAFF
TGTGCCACCAGTGACCCCAAAAGGGACTCAGACATGAACACTGAAGCTTTCTTT
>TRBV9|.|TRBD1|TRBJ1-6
CASSVRQGDNSPLHF
TGTGCCAGCAGCGTAAGGCAGGGGGATAATTCACCCCTCCACTTT
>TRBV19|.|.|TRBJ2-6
CASSIPGAGANVLTF
TGTGCCAGTAGTATCCCAGGGGCTGGGGCCAACGTCCTGACTTTC
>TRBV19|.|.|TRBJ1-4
CASRGRIGGDNEKLFF
TGTGCCAGTAGGGGACGAATCGGGGGAGACAATGAAAAACTGTTTTTT
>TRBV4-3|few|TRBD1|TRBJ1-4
CASSQDLVGTGFEKLFF
TGCGCCAGCAGCCAAGATCTAGTAGGGACAGGGTTCGAAAAACTGTTTTTT
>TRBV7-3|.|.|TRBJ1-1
CASSLKIPLDTEAFF
TGTGCCAGCAGCTTAAAGATCCCTTTAGACACTGAAGCTTTCTTT